This note documents a single TCR beta chain sequence. The data derive from a study of shared clonotypes between healthy human individuals. Study as a whole: Three CD4 naive, three CD4 memory, two CD8 naive and one CD8 memory plate were used per donor.

Genomic DNA of each subset was evenly split across several immunoSEQ plates. Data came from immunoSEQ multiplex PCR; TCRdb stores just in-frame clones and leaves some out. The repertoire consists of 730,000 or so clones, with 72% occurring once and the leading ten covering under 2%. Donors comprised only Caucasian adults living in Nashville, Tennessee. Trimming removed 0 bases from V and 1 base from J, with 8 bases in between. The length of the CDR3 is 15 residues. Germline V lookup: CDR1 MNHEY, CDR2 SVGAGI. This clonotype was obtained from a woman in her thirties in good health. The rearrangement uses TRBV6-5 and TRBJ2-3; no reliable D call. The sequenced sample consisted of memory CD4+ T cells sorted from blood. Subset here: CD45RA-negative fraction. CDR3 amino acids: CASSYSPQGTDTQYF. CDR3 sequence (DNA): TGTGCCAGCAGTTACTCGCCCCAGGGCACAGATACGCAGTATTTT.